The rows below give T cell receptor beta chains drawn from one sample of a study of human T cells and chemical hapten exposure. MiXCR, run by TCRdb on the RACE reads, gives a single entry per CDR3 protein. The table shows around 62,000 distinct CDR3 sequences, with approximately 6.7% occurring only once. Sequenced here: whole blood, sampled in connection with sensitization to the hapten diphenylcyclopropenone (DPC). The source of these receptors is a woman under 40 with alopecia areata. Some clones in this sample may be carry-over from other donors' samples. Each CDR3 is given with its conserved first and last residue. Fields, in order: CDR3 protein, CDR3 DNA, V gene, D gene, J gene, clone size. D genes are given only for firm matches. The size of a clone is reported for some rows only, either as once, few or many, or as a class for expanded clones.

CDR3: CASSFSVQSYGYTF; DNA: TGTGCCAGCAGCTTTAGCGTGCAAAGCTATGGCTACACCTTC; V: TRBV7-9; D: .; J: TRBJ1-2; size: .
CDR3: CASSQDVQGAITEAFF; DNA: TGTGCCAGCAGCCAAGACGTTCAGGGGGCAATCACTGAAGCTTTCTTT; V: TRBV4-2; D: TRBD1; J: TRBJ1-1; size: many
CDR3: CASSMTGGNEQYF; DNA: TGTGCCAGTAGTATGACAGGGGGAAACGAGCAGTACTTC; V: TRBV19; D: TRBD1; J: TRBJ2-7; size: many
CDR3: CASSADRGEAFF; DNA: TGTGCCAGCAGTGCCGACAGGGGAGAAGCTTTCTTT; V: TRBV12-3/TRBV12-4; D: TRBD1; J: TRBJ1-1; size: few
CDR3: CASSYGGQGAYEQFF; DNA: TGTGCCAGCAGTTACGGGGGACAGGGGGCATATGAGCAGTTCTTC; V: TRBV6-5; D: TRBD1; J: TRBJ2-1; size: .
CDR3: CSARVGGYVRYGYTF; DNA: TGCAGTGCTAGGGTGGGAGGATATGTTCGCTATGGCTACACCTTC; V: TRBV20-1; D: .; J: TRBJ1-2; size: many
CDR3: CASSTMDGSGNTIYF; DNA: TGTGCCAGCTCAACAATGGACGGCTCTGGAAACACCATATATTTT; V: TRBV7-2; D: .; J: TRBJ1-3; size: many
CDR3: CASSLLDSHSGEQYF; DNA: TGTGCCAGCAGCCTCTTAGACTCGCACTCTGGGGAGCAGTACTTC; V: TRBV7-9; D: .; J: TRBJ2-7; size: many
CDR3: CASSVGQGIEKLFF; DNA: TGTGCCAGCAGCGTCGGACAGGGGATTGAAAAACTGTTTTTT; V: TRBV7-6; D: TRBD1; J: TRBJ1-4; size: .
CDR3: CSARSGQGSVGNTIYF; DNA: TGCAGTGCTAGATCCGGACAGGGGAGTGTTGGAAACACCATATATTTT; V: TRBV20-1; D: TRBD1; J: TRBJ1-3; size: many
CDR3: CASSWTGFMNTEAFF; DNA: TGTGCCAGCAGTTGGACAGGGTTCATGAACACTGAAGCTTTCTTT; V: TRBV6-5; D: TRBD1; J: TRBJ1-1; size: many